Described below is a single T cell receptor beta chain sequence and its context. Patients in Seattle were enrolled during active infection, then followed longitudinally. This sample was taken from a study of blood T cell repertoires in COVID-19. Study summary: From the United States, Italy and Spain came samples of acute and convalescent COVID-19. The analysed material was cDNA or gDNA that came from T cells, B-cell-depleted T cells, or PBMCs.

Assay used: immunoSEQ multiplex PCR; TCRdb lists only in-frame clones, some missing. The sample has 150,000 to 170,000 clones; around 85% are singletons. V was pared by 5 bases and J by 1 base, with 21 bases between. Germline V gene data show CDR1 as SGHAT and CDR2 as FQNNGV. This CDR3 contains 19 residues. This receptor was identified in a man between 60 and 75 years old with COVID-19, enrolled during active disease. This chain connects TRBV11-2 to TRBJ1-6; D ambiguous. The sequenced sample consisted of peripheral blood. The CDR3 loop reads CASSEAKFLPGSYNSPLHF. As DNA, the CDR3 is TGTGCCAGCAGCGAAGCTAAATTCTTACCCGGGTCCTATAATTCACCCCTCCACTTT.